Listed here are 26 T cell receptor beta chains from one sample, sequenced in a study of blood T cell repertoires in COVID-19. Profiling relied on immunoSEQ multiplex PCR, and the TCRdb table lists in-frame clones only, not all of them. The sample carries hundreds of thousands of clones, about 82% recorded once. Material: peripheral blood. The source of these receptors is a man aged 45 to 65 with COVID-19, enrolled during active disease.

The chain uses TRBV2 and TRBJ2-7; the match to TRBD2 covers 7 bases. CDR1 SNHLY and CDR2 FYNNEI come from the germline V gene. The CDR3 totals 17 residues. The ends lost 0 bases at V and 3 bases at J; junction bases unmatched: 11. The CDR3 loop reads CASSEASGGLLIYEQYF. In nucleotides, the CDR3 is TGTGCCAGCAGTGAAGCTTCGGGGGGACTCCTAATCTACGAGCAGTACTTC.

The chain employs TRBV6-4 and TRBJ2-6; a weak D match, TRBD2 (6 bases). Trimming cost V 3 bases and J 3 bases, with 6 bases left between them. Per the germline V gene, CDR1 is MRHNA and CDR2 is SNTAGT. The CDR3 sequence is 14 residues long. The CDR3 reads CASSETSGANVLTF. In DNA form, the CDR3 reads TGTGCCAGCAGTGAGACTAGTGGGGCCAACGTCCTGACTTTC.

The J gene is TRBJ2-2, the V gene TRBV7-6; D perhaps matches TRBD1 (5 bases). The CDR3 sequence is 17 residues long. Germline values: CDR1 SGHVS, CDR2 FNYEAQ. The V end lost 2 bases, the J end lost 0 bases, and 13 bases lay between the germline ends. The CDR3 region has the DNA TGTGCCAGCAGCTTAAGTTTAAGACAGCCGAACACCGGGGAGCTGTTTTTT. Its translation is CASSLSLRQPNTGELFF.

The CDR3 nucleotides read TGTGCCAGCAGTCCTTATCACCTACAGCTCCACGGGGGGGACCAGCATTTT. It yields the protein CASSPYHLQLHGGDQHF. The chain recombines TRBV6-6 with TRBJ1-5; D possibly corresponds to TRBD1 (5 bases). The CDR3 runs 17 residues. Between the trimmed V and J ends, which lost 5 bases and 12 bases, there was a span of 29 bases. Per the germline V gene, CDR1 is MNHNY and CDR2 is SVGAGI (reference sequence).

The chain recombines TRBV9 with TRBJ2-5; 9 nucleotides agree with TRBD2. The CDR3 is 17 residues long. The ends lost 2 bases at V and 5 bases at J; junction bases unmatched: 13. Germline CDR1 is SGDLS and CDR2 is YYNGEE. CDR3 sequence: CASSVWETPSGEETQYF. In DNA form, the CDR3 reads TGTGCCAGCAGCGTTTGGGAGACTCCTAGCGGGGAGGAGACCCAGTACTTC.

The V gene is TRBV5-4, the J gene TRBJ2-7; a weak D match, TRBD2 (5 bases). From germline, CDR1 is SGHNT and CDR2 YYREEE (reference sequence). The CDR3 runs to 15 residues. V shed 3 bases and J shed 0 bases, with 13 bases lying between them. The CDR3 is CASSSGPSFSYEQYF. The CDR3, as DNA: TGTGCCAGCAGCTCCGGACCTAGCTTCTCCTACGAGCAGTACTTC.

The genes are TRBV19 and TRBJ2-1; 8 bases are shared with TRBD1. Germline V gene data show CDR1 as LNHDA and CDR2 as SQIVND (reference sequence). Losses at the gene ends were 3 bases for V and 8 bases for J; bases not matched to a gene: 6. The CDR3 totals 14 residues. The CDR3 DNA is TGTGCCAGTAGTATCCGGACAGGGACTCATGAGCAGTTCTTC. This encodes CASSIRTGTHEQFF.

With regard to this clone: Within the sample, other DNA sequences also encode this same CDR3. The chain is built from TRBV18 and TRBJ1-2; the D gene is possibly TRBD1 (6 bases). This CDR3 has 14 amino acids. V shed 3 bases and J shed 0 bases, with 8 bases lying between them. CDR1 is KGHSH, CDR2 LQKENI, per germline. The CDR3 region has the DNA TGTGCCAGCTCACCGGGACAATCTAACTATGGCTACACCTTC. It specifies CASSPGQSNYGYTF.

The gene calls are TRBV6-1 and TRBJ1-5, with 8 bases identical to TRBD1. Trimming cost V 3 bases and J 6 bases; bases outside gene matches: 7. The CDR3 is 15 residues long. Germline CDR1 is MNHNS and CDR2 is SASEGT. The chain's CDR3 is CASSDGRGLAQPQHF. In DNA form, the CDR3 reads TGTGCCAGCAGTGACGGCAGGGGGCTGGCTCAGCCCCAGCATTTT.

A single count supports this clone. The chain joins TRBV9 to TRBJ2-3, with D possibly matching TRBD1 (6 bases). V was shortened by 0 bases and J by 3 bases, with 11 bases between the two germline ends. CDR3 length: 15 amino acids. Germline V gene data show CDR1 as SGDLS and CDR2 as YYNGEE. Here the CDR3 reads CASSVAGVGTDTQYF. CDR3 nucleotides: TGTGCCAGCAGCGTAGCAGGGGTGGGGACAGATACGCAGTATTTT. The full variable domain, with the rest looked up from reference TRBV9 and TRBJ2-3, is DSGVTQTPKHLITATGQRVTLRCSPRSGDLSVYWYQQSLDQGLQFLIQYYNGEERAKGNILERFSAQQFPDLHSELNLSSLELGDSALYFCASSVAGVGTDTQYFGPGTRLTVL.

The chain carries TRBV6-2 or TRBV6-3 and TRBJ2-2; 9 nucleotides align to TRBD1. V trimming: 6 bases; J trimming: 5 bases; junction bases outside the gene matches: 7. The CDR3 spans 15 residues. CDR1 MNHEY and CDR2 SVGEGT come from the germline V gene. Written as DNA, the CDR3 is TGTGCCAGCAGCCCACAGGGGGCAGGGACCGGGGAGCTGTTTTTT. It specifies CASSPQGAGTGELFF.

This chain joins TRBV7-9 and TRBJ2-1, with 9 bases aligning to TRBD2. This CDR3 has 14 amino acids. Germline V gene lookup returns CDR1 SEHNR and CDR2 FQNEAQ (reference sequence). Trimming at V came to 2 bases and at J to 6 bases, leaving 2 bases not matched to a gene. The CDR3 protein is CASSLKTSGNEQFF. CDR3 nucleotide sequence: TGTGCCAGCAGCTTAAAGACTAGCGGCAATGAGCAGTTCTTC.

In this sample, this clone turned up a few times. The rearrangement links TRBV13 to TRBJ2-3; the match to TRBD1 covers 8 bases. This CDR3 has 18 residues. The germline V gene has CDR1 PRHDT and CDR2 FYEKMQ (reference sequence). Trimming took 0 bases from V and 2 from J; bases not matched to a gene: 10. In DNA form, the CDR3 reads TGTGCCAGCAGCTTAGGAGAAGGGACAGGAGTATTCACAGATACGCAGTATTTT. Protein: CASSLGEGTGVFTDTQYF.

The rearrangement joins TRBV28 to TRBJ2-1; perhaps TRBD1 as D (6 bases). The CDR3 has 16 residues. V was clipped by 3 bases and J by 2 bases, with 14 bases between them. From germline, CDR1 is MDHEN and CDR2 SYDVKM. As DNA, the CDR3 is TGTGCCAGCAGTTTGGGGGACAACCGGGCCTACAATGAGCAGTTCTTC. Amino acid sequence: CASSLGDNRAYNEQFF.

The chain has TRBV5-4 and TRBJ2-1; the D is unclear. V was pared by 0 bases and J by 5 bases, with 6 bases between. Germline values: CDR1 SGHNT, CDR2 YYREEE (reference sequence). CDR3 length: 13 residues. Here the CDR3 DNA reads TGTGCCAGCAGCTTGGTAGAGGACAATGAGCAGTTCTTC. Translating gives CASSLVEDNEQFF.

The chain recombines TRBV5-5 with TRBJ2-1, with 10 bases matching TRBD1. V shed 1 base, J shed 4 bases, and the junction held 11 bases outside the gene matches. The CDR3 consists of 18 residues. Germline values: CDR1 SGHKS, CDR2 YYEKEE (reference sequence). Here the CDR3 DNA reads TGTGCCAGCAGCTTGTTGGGGGTGACAGGGGGCTGGTACAATGAGCAGTTCTTC. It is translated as CASSLLGVTGGWYNEQFF.

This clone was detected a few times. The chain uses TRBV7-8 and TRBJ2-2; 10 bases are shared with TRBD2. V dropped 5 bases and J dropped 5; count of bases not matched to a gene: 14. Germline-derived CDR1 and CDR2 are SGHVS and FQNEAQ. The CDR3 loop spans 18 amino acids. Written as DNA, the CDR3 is TGTGCCAGCAGCCCCCCGGGGGGAGCGGGGGGGCTTACCGGGGAGCTGTTTTTT. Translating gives CASSPPGGAGGLTGELFF.

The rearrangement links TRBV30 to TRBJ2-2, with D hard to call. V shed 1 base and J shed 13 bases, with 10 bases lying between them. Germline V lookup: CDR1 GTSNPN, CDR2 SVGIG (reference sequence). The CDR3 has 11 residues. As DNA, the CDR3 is TGTGCCTGGAGTGGGGCTGGTGGGCTGTTTTTT. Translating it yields CAWSGAGGLFF. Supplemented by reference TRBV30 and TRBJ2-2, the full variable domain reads SQTIHQWPATLVQPVGSPLSLECTVEGTSNPNLYWYRQAAGRGLQLLFYSVGIGQISSEVPQNLSASRPQDRQFILSSKKLLLSDSGFYLCAWSGAGGLFFGEGSRLTVL.

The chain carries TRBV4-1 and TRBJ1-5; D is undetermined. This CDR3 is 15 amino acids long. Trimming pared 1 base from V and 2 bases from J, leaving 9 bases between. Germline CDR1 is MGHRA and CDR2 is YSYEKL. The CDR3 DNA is TGCGCCAGCAGCCAAGTAATTACAGGCAATCAGCCCCAGCATTTT. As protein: CASSQVITGNQPQHF.

Written as DNA, the CDR3 is TGTGCCAGCAGGACAACCGGGACTCAAAACATTCAGTACTTC. Translating gives CASRTTGTQNIQYF. The chain uses TRBV2 and TRBJ2-4, with D maybe TRBD2 (6 bases). This CDR3 comprises 14 residues. V lost 6 bases and J 5 bases, leaving 14 bases between the germline ends. The germline V gene has CDR1 SNHLY and CDR2 FYNNEI.

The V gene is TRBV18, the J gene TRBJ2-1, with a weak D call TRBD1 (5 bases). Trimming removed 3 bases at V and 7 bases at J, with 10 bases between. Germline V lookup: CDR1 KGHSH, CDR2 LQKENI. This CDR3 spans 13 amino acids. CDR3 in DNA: TGTGCCAGCTCACCGCAACAGGAGAATGAGCAGTTCTTC. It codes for CASSPQQENEQFF.

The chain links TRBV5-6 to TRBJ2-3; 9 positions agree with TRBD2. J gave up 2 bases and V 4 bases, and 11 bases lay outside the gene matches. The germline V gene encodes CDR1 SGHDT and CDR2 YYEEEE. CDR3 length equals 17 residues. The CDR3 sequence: CASSGPSSGGHTDTQYF. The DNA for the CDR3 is TGTGCCAGCAGCGGCCCGAGCAGCGGGGGGCACACAGATACGCAGTATTTT.

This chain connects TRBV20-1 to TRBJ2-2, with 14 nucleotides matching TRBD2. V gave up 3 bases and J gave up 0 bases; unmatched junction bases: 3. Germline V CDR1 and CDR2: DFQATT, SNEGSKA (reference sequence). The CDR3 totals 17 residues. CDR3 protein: CSASGTSGGPNTGELFF. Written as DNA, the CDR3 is TGCAGTGCTAGTGGGACTAGCGGGGGACCGAACACCGGGGAGCTGTTTTTT.

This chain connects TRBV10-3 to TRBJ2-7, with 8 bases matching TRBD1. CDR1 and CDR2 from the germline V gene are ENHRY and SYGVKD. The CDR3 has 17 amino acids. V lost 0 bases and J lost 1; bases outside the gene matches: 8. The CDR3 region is CAISESWTGLASYEQYF. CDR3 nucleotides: TGTGCCATCAGTGAGTCCTGGACAGGGTTAGCATCCTACGAGCAGTACTTC.

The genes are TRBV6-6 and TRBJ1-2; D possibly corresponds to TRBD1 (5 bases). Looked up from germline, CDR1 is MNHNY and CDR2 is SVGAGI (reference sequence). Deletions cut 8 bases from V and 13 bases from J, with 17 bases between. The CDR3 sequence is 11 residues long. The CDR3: CASVTGSRCTF. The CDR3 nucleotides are TGTGCCAGCGTAACAGGTAGTCGCTGCACCTTC.

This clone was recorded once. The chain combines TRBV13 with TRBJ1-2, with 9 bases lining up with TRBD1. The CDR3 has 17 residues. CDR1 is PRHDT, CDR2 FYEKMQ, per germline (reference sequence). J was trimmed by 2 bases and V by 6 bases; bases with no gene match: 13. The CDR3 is CASRDLRDRVENYGYTF. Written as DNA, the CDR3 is TGTGCCAGCAGAGACCTCCGGGACAGGGTAGAAAACTATGGCTACACCTTC.